These 5 T cell receptor beta chains were sequenced from one sample in a study of monozygotic twins with inflammatory bowel disease (dated by TCRdb to between 2017 and 2020). Libraries were constructed by 5' RACE. This sample was sequenced with an Illumina HiSeq 2500. The reads, reprocessed by TCRdb, yield one row per CDR3 protein sequence and no DNA. The table of this sample itemizes approximately 330,000 distinct CDR3 sequences. The top ten constitute roughly 2% of the sample. The sequenced sample was blood. These receptor sequences come from a human donor with ulcerative colitis or Crohn's disease, or a healthy co-twin of an affected twin (not recorded which).

The CDR3: CASSLEGLGPQFF. The gene calls are TRBV7-8 and TRBJ2-1; TCRdb selects TRBD2, and the lack of DNA leaves this call unchecked. Germline V gene sequence: CDR1 SGHVS, CDR2 FQNEAQ. The CDR3 runs to 13 residues.

This sequence joins TRBV4-1 and TRBJ1-4; TCRdb names TRBD1, which stays unverified in the absence of DNA. Germline values: CDR1 MGHRA, CDR2 YSYEKL. The CDR3 is made up of 16 amino acids. Here the CDR3 reads CASSRIEPGQGEKLFF.

CDR3 sequence reads: CASSLIPSSNQPQHF. The chain recombines TRBV12-3 or TRBV12-4 with TRBJ1-5; absent DNA, TCRdb's TRBD1 call cannot be checked. The CDR3 is 15 amino acids.

This chain uses TRBV3-1 with TRBJ1-4. Germline V gene sequence: CDR1 LGHDT, CDR2 YNNKEL (reference sequence). The length of the CDR3 is 14 residues. The CDR3 spells CASSHTVVGEKLFF.

This chain uses TRBV4-3 with TRBJ1-2; lacking DNA, the TRBD1 call made by TCRdb goes unchecked. Per germline, CDR1 LGHNA and CDR2 YSLEER. This CDR3 has 14 amino acids. The CDR3 protein is CASSQDIGRGGYTF.